This T cell receptor (beta chain) stems from a study of early T cells in non-severe SARS-CoV-2 infection. This clonotype was recorded many times. Its matching antigen is unknown. Notes on the study in general: Matching results from VDJdb favored anti-spike CD8 responses, leaving private and CD4 specificities undetected.

TCRdb redid the calling of the 5' RACE reads with MiXCR, one entry per CDR3 protein. The sample carries more than 80,000 distinct CDR3 sequences, more than 9.5% recorded once. Sequencing used whole blood. This sequence was found in an adult who was a healthcare worker with PCR-confirmed SARS-CoV-2 infection or an uninfected control (not recorded which).

The CDR3 spells CASSHEARGIYGYTF. DNA of the CDR3: TGCGCCAGCAGCCATGAGGCGCGGGGGATCTATGGCTACACCTTC. The rearrangement uses TRBV4-1 and TRBJ1-2; D possibly corresponds to TRBD1 (5 bases). CDR3 length: 15 amino acids. CDR1 and CDR2 (germline): MGHRA, YSYEKL. Trimming stripped 3 bases from V and 4 bases from J, with 15 bases between.